Below are 15 T cell receptor beta chains sequenced from a single sample in a study of blood T cell repertoires in COVID-19. This table comes from immunoSEQ multiplex PCR, and its TCRdb copy is limited to in-frame clones, with some not included. This sample has roughly 220,000 clones, with around 91% found just once. The sequencing input was PBMCs or T cells enriched from blood (not recorded which). Source of these receptors: a man in his thirties or forties who had been exposed to COVID-19.

This chain links TRBV18 with TRBJ2-7; D ambiguous. CDR1 is KGHSH, CDR2 LQKENI, per germline. The CDR3 has 14 residues. V shed 3 bases and J shed 5 bases, with 14 bases lying between them. CDR3 bases: TGTGCCAGCTCACCCCCAAACCTAGGAAACGAGCAGTACTTC. It specifies CASSPPNLGNEQYF. Complete variable domain (other parts from reference TRBV18 and TRBJ2-7): NAGVMQNPRHLVRRRGQEARLRCSPMKGHSHVYWYRQLPEEGLKFMVYLQKENIIDESGMPKERFSAEFPKEGPSILRIQQVVRGDSAAYFCASSPPNLGNEQYFGPGTRLTVT.

This rearrangement joins TRBV18 to TRBJ1-1; the D gene is possibly TRBD1 (5 bases). V was trimmed by 2 bases and J by 3 bases, leaving 7 bases between them. This CDR3 region has 13 residues. Germline loops: CDR1 KGHSH, CDR2 LQKENI. The CDR3 region has the DNA TGTGCCAGCTCACCAGGGGCGTACACTGAAGCTTTCTTT. Translated: CASSPGAYTEAFF.

Only one count was recorded for this clone. The chain employs TRBV4-2 and TRBJ1-6, with 7 bases that match TRBD1. The length of the CDR3 is 15 residues. With V trimmed by 3 bases and J by 9 bases, 8 bases remained unmatched. Germline-derived CDR1 and CDR2 are LGHNA and YNFKEQ. CDR3 in DNA: TGTGCCAGCAGCCACCGACAGGGAGGTGGTTCACCCCTCCACTTT. It encodes CASSHRQGGGSPLHF.

The chain joins TRBV5-1 to TRBJ1-2; 8 nucleotides match TRBD1. The CDR3 extends over 13 amino acids. Germline trimming cut 3 bases from V and 6 bases from J; bases unmatched to any gene: 4. CDR1 and CDR2 from the germline V gene are SGHRS and YFSETQ. The CDR3 sequence: CASSYNRGNGYTF. The CDR3 DNA reads TGCGCCAGCAGCTACAACAGGGGGAATGGCTACACCTTC. The variable domain in full, with the rest retrieved from reference TRBV5-1 and TRBJ1-2, is KAGVTQTPRYLIKTRGQQVTLSCSPISGHRSVSWYQQTPGQGLQFLFEYFSETQRNKGNFPGRFSGRQFSNSRSEMNVSTLELGDSALYLCASSYNRGNGYTFGSGTRLTVV.

This clone has only one observation. The chain joins TRBV21-1 to TRBJ2-3; TRBD2, the table's D call, was not compared with the DNA. TRBV21-1 is a known pseudogene. CDR3 length equals 15 residues. CDR3 nucleotides: TGTGCCAGCACCCCCTGTTTTCGGGGCACAGATACGCAGTATTTT. Amino acids: CASTPCFRGTDTQYF.

The V gene is TRBV5-1, the J gene TRBJ2-7, with D perhaps matching TRBD2 (5 bases). The V end lost 6 bases, the J end lost 6 bases, and 22 bases lay between the germline ends. Looked up from germline, CDR1 is SGHRS and CDR2 is YFSETQ. This CDR3 contains 15 residues. The CDR3 reads CASTHSSGKGVEQYF. CDR3 in DNA: TGCGCCAGCACACACTCGTCCGGGAAGGGAGTCGAGCAGTACTTC.

The chain carries TRBV2 and TRBJ1-6; TRBD1 might be the D (5 bases). Trimming cost V 4 bases and J 9 bases, with 16 bases left between them. CDR1 is SNHLY and CDR2 is FYNNEI in the germline V gene. This CDR3 region has 15 residues. The CDR3 reads CASSVEGIGISPLHF. CDR3 nucleotide sequence: TGTGCCAGCAGTGTGGAGGGGATTGGTATTTCACCCCTCCACTTT.

This chain connects TRBV9 to TRBJ1-6; D might be TRBD1 (5 bases). The CDR3 extends over 13 amino acids. The germline gives CDR1 SGDLS, CDR2 YYNGEE. The V and J ends lost 7 bases and 7 bases respectively, with 12 bases between them. CDR3 loop: CASGGETNSPLHF. DNA for the CDR3: TGTGCCAGCGGGGGGGAGACAAATTCACCCCTCCACTTT.

To note about this clone: The sample has other DNA sequences that encode this CDR3 too. V usage is TRBV4-1 and J usage is TRBJ2-7; D is possibly TRBD2 (6 bases). Germline loops: CDR1 MGHRA, CDR2 YSYEKL. This CDR3 comprises 14 residues. Trimming took 1 base from V and 3 from J, leaving 10 bases between them. As DNA, the CDR3 is TGCGCCAGCAGCCAAGGTCGGGGGAGCTACGAGCAGTACTTC. Translation: CASSQGRGSYEQYF.

V and J are TRBV6-6 and TRBJ1-2; 7 positions agree with TRBD1. The CDR3 is 13 amino acids. The germline V gene has CDR1 MNHNY and CDR2 SVGAGI (reference sequence). V gave up 6 bases and J gave up 8 bases; unmatched junction bases: 9. DNA of the CDR3: TGTGCCAGCAGACTACAGGGGTCTGGCGGCTACACCTTC. Translation: CASRLQGSGGYTF.

This chain uses TRBV7-2 with TRBJ2-7; maybe TRBD2 (6 bases). This CDR3 comprises 15 residues. V was shortened by 0 bases and J by 0 bases, with 9 bases between the two germline ends. CDR1 and CDR2 from the germline V gene are SGHTA and FQGNSA. The CDR3 spells CASSLAGGASYEQYF. CDR3 bases: TGTGCCAGCAGCTTAGCTGGCGGGGCCTCCTACGAGCAGTACTTC. Full variable domain (rest looked up from reference TRBV7-2 and TRBJ2-7): GAGVSQSPSNKVTEKGKDVELRCDPISGHTALYWYRQSLGQGLEFLIYFQGNSAPDKSGLPSDRFSAERTGGSVSTLTIQRTQQEDSAVYLCASSLAGGASYEQYFGPGTRLTVT.

V usage is TRBV18 and J usage is TRBJ1-2, with TRBD1 identical over 10 bases. After removal of 1 base from V and 7 bases from J, the junction contained 3 bases not matched to a gene. Germline V gene data show CDR1 as KGHSH and CDR2 as LQKENI. CDR3 length equals 14 residues. The CDR3 sequence: CASSPRDRGTGYTF. CDR3 in DNA: TGTGCCAGCTCACCACGGGACAGGGGCACTGGCTACACCTTC.

This chain's CDR3 is CASSRGGETQYF. The CDR3, as DNA: TGTGCCAGCAGCCGAGGAGGGGAGACCCAGTACTTC. The chain couples TRBV3-1 (or the pseudogene TRBV3-2) to TRBJ2-5; D may be TRBD2 (6 bases). The CDR3 covers 12 residues. V gave up 4 bases and J gave up 5 bases, with 8 bases separating them. CDR1 is LGHDT and CDR2 is YNNKEL in the germline V gene (reference sequence).

DNA of the CDR3: TGTGCCTCCATTGAGGGAGGGGGGCTAGGTGAGCAGTTCTTC. This gives the protein CASIEGGGLGEQFF. The chain combines TRBV30 with TRBJ2-1, with D tentatively TRBD2 (7 bases). The germline V gene has CDR1 GTSNPN and CDR2 SVGIG (reference sequence). Trimming took off 7 bases at V and 9 bases at J, with 22 bases between the two ends. This CDR3 has 14 residues.

The V and J genes are TRBV30 and TRBJ1-6; the match to TRBD1 covers 9 bases. Unmatched junction bases numbered 16, after V lost 4 bases and J lost 6 bases. The CDR3 consists of 18 residues. Germline V gene data show CDR1 as GTSNPN and CDR2 as SVGIG (reference sequence). The chain's CDR3 is CAWNSQRGTGRFNSPLHF. CDR3 DNA sequence: TGTGCCTGGAATTCTCAACGCGGGACAGGGAGGTTTAATTCACCCCTCCACTTT.